The 22 T cell receptor beta chains in this list originate from one sample, sequenced in a study of graft-versus-host responses after intestinal transplantation. Antigens of these TCRs are unknown. Produced via immunoSEQ multiplex PCR; TCRdb's table is partial and in-frame only. The sample yields around 78,000 clones, around 87% seen once. The sequencing used unstimulated CD8+ T cells sorted from spleen or lymph node cells, collected before transplant. The receptors here all came from a human donor who was the organ donor for an intestinal transplant.

This clone was counted between two and nine times. The chain joins TRBV7-8 to TRBJ2-2; possible D gene TRBD2, 6 bases. There are 17 residues in the CDR3. Looked up from germline, CDR1 is SGHVS and CDR2 is FQNEAQ. V lost 0 bases to trimming and J lost 6 bases, with 17 bases between them. The CDR3, as DNA: TGTGCCAGCAGCTTAGCAGGGTGGGGGGACGGGGCCGGGGAGCTGTTTTTT. Its protein product is CASSLAGWGDGAGELFF.

This sequence joins TRBV11-2 and TRBJ2-5; D remains unclear. CDR1 and CDR2 from the germline V gene are SGHAT and FQNNGV. The CDR3 totals 14 residues. V lost 6 bases and J lost 0, with 11 bases in between. The CDR3 loop is CASSWARDQETQYF. CDR3 nucleotide sequence: TGTGCCAGCAGTTGGGCAAGAGACCAAGAGACCCAGTACTTC.

By sample share, this clone is medium-sized. V and J are TRBV19 and TRBJ1-1; possible D gene TRBD1, 6 bases. V was shortened by 0 bases and J by 5 bases, with 22 bases between the two germline ends. CDR1 LNHDA and CDR2 SQIVND come from the germline V gene (reference sequence). This CDR3 spans 18 amino acids. The CDR3 sequence is CASSIEAQGVGYRTEAFF. CDR3 DNA: TGTGCCAGTAGTATAGAAGCACAGGGCGTGGGGTACAGGACTGAAGCTTTCTTT.

This clone has just a few counts. The chain couples TRBV4-1 to TRBJ2-2; D possibly corresponds to TRBD2 (6 bases). In germline, CDR1 is MGHRA, CDR2 YSYEKL. With 4 bases removed from V and 7 bases from J, the gap between germline ends came to 10 bases. The CDR3 loop spans 13 amino acids. CDR3 amino acids: CASSLRDFGELFF. CDR3 sequence (DNA): TGCGCCAGCAGCCTACGGGACTTCGGGGAGCTGTTTTTT.

The chain couples TRBV28 to TRBJ1-5; TRBD1 might be the D (6 bases). Deletions cut 7 bases from V and 5 bases from J, with 15 bases between. This CDR3 spans 14 amino acids. Germline V gene sequence: CDR1 MDHEN, CDR2 SYDVKM. The CDR3 region is CASTKGDPDQPQHF. CDR3 DNA: TGTGCCAGCACCAAGGGGGACCCAGATCAGCCCCAGCATTTT.

The J gene is TRBJ1-2, the V gene TRBV9; 8 bases are a match to TRBD1. V lost 3 bases to trimming and J lost 6 bases; unmatched junction nucleotides: 19. Germline CDR1 and CDR2: SGDLS and YYNGEE. The CDR3 totals 18 residues. The CDR3 spells CASSAYPPGQGALNGYTF. For the CDR3, the DNA is TGTGCCAGCAGCGCCTACCCCCCAGGGCAGGGGGCGCTTAATGGCTACACCTTC.

The gene calls are TRBV5-6 and TRBJ2-7; tentatively, D is TRBD1 (5 bases). Trimming cost V 3 bases and J 5 bases, with 18 bases left between them. CDR3 length: 15 residues. Looked up from germline, CDR1 is SGHDT and CDR2 is YYEEEE. Here the CDR3 DNA reads TGTGCCAGCAGCTCCCCACCATCAGGGCGTCACGAGCAGTACTTC. This sequence encodes CASSSPPSGRHEQYF.

The genes are TRBV4-2 and TRBJ1-6; D gene uncertain. CDR1 and CDR2 (germline): LGHNA, YNFKEQ. V shed 2 bases and J shed 0 bases, with 5 bases lying between them. The CDR3 is made up of 15 amino acids. CDR3 sequence (DNA): TGTGCCAGCAGCCAAACAGACTCCTATAATTCACCCCTCCACTTT. Amino acids: CASSQTDSYNSPLHF.

The chain employs TRBV7-8 and TRBJ1-2, with unresolved D. This CDR3 has 15 residues. The germline V gene has CDR1 SGHVS and CDR2 FQNEAQ. The V and J ends lost 5 bases and 0 bases respectively, with 13 bases between them. CDR3 loop: CASSPHEQTNYGYTF. CDR3 bases: TGTGCCAGCAGCCCTCATGAACAGACTAACTATGGCTACACCTTC.

The chain uses TRBV29-1 and TRBJ1-2; D gene uncertain. CDR1 is SQVTM and CDR2 is ANQGSEA in the germline V gene. Deletions cut 3 bases from V and 8 bases from J, with 10 bases between. This CDR3 spans 11 amino acids. The CDR3 DNA is TGCAGCGTTGACCCGAAGAGCGGCTACACCTTC. Its protein product is CSVDPKSGYTF.

This chain uses TRBV19 with TRBJ2-1; TRBD1 is a possible D gene (5 bases). V gave up 5 bases and J gave up 0 bases, with 11 bases separating them. The CDR3 totals 15 residues. CDR1 is LNHDA, CDR2 SQIVND, per germline (reference sequence). Here the CDR3 reads CASSVQASSYNEQFF. Here the CDR3 DNA reads TGTGCCAGTAGTGTACAGGCAAGCTCCTACAATGAGCAGTTCTTC. The variable domain in full, with the rest retrieved from reference TRBV19 and TRBJ2-1, is DGGITQSPKYLFRKEGQNVTLSCEQNLNHDAMYWYRQDPGQGLRLIYYSQIVNDFQKGDIAEGYSVSREKKESFPLTVTSAQKNPTAFYLCASSVQASSYNEQFFGPGTRLTVL.

In DNA, the CDR3 is TGTGCCAGCAGTCCGACAGGGAGGGAGCAGTTCTTC. Protein sequence: CASSPTGREQFF. The genes are TRBV27 and TRBJ2-1; a possible D gene is TRBD1 (7 bases). This CDR3 contains 12 residues. V lost 5 bases and J 10 bases, leaving 12 bases between the germline ends. Germline lookup yields CDR1 MNHEY and CDR2 SMNVEV (reference sequence).

The genes are TRBV18 and TRBJ2-7; 12 bases match TRBD2. The CDR3 spans 15 residues. The junction had 3 bases not matched to a gene; V was cut back by 2 bases and J by 4 bases. Germline values: CDR1 KGHSH, CDR2 LQKENI. CDR3: CASSPASGGEYEQYF. The CDR3 nucleotides read TGTGCCAGCTCACCAGCTAGCGGGGGGGAATACGAGCAGTACTTC.

The rearrangement uses TRBV27 and TRBJ2-3, with unresolved D. The CDR3 extends over 14 amino acids. V dropped 2 bases and J dropped 2 bases, with 8 bases sitting between them. Per the germline V gene, CDR1 is MNHEY and CDR2 is SMNVEV (reference sequence). The CDR3 sequence is CASSLGYYTDTQYF. The CDR3, as DNA: TGTGCCAGCAGTTTAGGCTATTACACAGATACGCAGTATTTT.

V gene TRBV28 combines with J gene TRBJ2-4; 10 bases are shared with TRBD1. The CDR3 covers 15 residues. V trimming: 4 bases; J trimming: 4 bases; junction bases outside the gene matches: 4. Germline V lookup: CDR1 MDHEN, CDR2 SYDVKM. CDR3 nucleotide sequence: TGTGCCAGCAGTTATAGGGGACAGGGGAAAAACATTCAGTACTTC. Translated, it gives CASSYRGQGKNIQYF.

This clone has only one observation. This rearrangement joins TRBV20-1 to TRBJ1-1; TRBD1 might be the D (5 bases). Per the germline V gene, CDR1 is DFQATT and CDR2 is SNEGSKA (reference sequence). Trimming pared 6 bases from V and 7 bases from J, leaving 12 bases between. This CDR3 comprises 11 residues. The CDR3, as DNA: TGCAGTGCCCAGGTCGGGGGTGAAGCTTTCTTT. Protein product: CSAQVGGEAFF.

The CDR3 bases are TGTGCCAGCAGTTCCGACTTCCGGGACAGGGATGAAAAACTGTTTTTT. The encoded protein is CASSSDFRDRDEKLFF. V is TRBV27 and J is TRBJ1-4; TRBD1 agrees at 9 bases. The CDR3 has 16 residues. The germline V gene has CDR1 MNHEY and CDR2 SMNVEV (reference sequence). Germline trimming cut 4 bases from V and 6 bases from J; bases unmatched to any gene: 9. Complete variable domain (other parts from reference TRBV27 and TRBJ1-4): EAQVTQNPRYLITVTGKKLTVTCSQNMNHEYMSWYRQDPGLGLRQIYYSMNVEVTDKGDVPEGYKVSRKEKRNFPLILESPSPNQTSLYFCASSSDFRDRDEKLFFGSGTQLSVL.

This clone was seen a handful of times. The chain has TRBV28 and TRBJ1-1, with a tentative D call TRBD1 (5 bases). CDR3 size: 15 residues. V lost 6 bases and J 4 bases, leaving 18 bases between the germline ends. The germline gives CDR1 MDHEN, CDR2 SYDVKM. The CDR3 nucleotides read TGTGCCAGCAGCTTCCCGGGGGGGGTGATCACTGAAGCTTTCTTT. Its protein is CASSFPGGVITEAFF.

The V gene is TRBV6-1, the J gene TRBJ2-1, with TRBD1 as a possible D gene (7 bases). Trimming took 4 bases from V and 5 from J, leaving 18 bases between them. This CDR3 is built from 16 residues. Per germline, CDR1 MNHNS and CDR2 SASEGT. CDR3 DNA sequence: TGTGCCAGCAGTGGCCAGGGGGGCCAACAAGACAATGAGCAGTTCTTC. Translation: CASSGQGGQQDNEQFF.

The CDR3 DNA reads TGCGCCAGCAGCCAAGAGGCTACCCCCTACGAGCAGTACTTC. Translation gives CASSQEATPYEQYF. The chain has TRBV4-1 and TRBJ2-7; no reliable D call. Germline CDR1 reads MGHRA; CDR2 reads YSYEKL. The length of the CDR3 is 14 residues. Trimming cost V 0 bases and J 2 bases, with 8 bases left between them.

The chain employs TRBV28 and TRBJ1-1; no clear D. The V end lost 4 bases, the J end lost 11 bases, and 14 bases lay between the germline ends. The germline CDR1 and CDR2 sequences are MDHEN and SYDVKM. This CDR3 has 12 residues. CDR3 in amino acids: CASSSTRFEAFF. CDR3 sequence (DNA): TGTGCCAGCAGTTCTACACGGTTCGAGGCTTTCTTT.

This rearrangement joins TRBV30 to TRBJ2-7; 9 positions agree with TRBD1. V dropped 3 bases and J dropped 5; count of bases not matched to a gene: 11. The CDR3 extends over 15 amino acids. Germline lookup yields CDR1 GTSNPN and CDR2 SVGIG (reference sequence). The CDR3 sequence: CAWSGGDRVSNEQYF. The CDR3 DNA is TGTGCCTGGAGCGGCGGGGACAGGGTATCGAACGAGCAGTACTTC.